This TCR beta chain was sequenced during a study of blood T cell repertoires in COVID-19. Study-wide context: COVID-19 samples collected from the United States, Italy and Spain covered acute and convalescent phases. The analysed material was cDNA or gDNA that came from T cells, B-cell-depleted T cells, or PBMCs.

In germline, CDR1 is LGHDT, CDR2 YNNKEL (reference sequence). The CDR3 contains 18 residues. V shed 1 base, J shed 7 bases, and the junction held 9 bases outside the gene matches. This clone was detected a few times. Clones were sequenced by immunoSEQ multiplex PCR, and TCRdb holds only the in-frame ones, with some missing. The repertoire holds around 97,000 clones, with around 87% as singletons. The TCR comes from a human donor in a cohort sampled during active COVID-19. The V call is TRBV3-1 (or the pseudogene TRBV3-2), the J call TRBJ2-2; 13 positions agree with TRBD2. The sample taken for sequencing was peripheral blood. CDR3 nucleotides: TGTGCCAGCAGCCAAGTTTCCGGGACTAGCGGGACCTACGGGGAGCTGTTTTTT. It is translated as CASSQVSGTSGTYGELFF.